Listed below are T cell receptor beta chains from one sample, sequenced in a study of blood T cell repertoires in COVID-19. Sequencing was performed with immunoSEQ multiplex PCR; in TCRdb, only in-frame clones are kept and a portion is missing. The sample yields around 190,000 clones, about 88% seen once. Sequencing was performed on PBMCs or T cells enriched from blood (not recorded which). All receptors come from a woman aged 40-49 years in a cohort exposed to, infected with or recovered from COVID-19 (not recorded which). The CDR3 runs from the conserved cysteine through the conserved F or W. The D gene is left open where the match is weak. Size is omitted from some rows. Given values are once, few, many or a class for expanded clones.

CDR3nt: TGTGCCAGCAGCTTAGACAGGGTACCCTACAATGAGCAGTTCTTC
CDR3aa: CASSLDRVPYNEQFF
j_gene: TRBJ2-1
abundance: -
d_gene: -
v_gene: TRBV11-2

CDR3nt: TGTGCCAGCAGTGCCGGACTGGACGATAATGAAAAACTGTTTTTT
CDR3aa: CASSAGLDDNEKLFF
j_gene: TRBJ1-4
abundance: -
d_gene: -
v_gene: TRBV2

CDR3nt: TGTGCCATCAGTGAACAGGGCGGTACTGAAGCTTTCTTT
CDR3aa: CAISEQGGTEAFF
j_gene: TRBJ1-1
abundance: -
d_gene: -
v_gene: TRBV10-3

CDR3nt: TGTGCCAGCAGTTTTCTGGGAGGCGAAAACATTCAGTACTTC
CDR3aa: CASSFLGGENIQYF
j_gene: TRBJ2-4
abundance: many
d_gene: -
v_gene: TRBV27

CDR3nt: TGTGCCAGCAGCTTAGGACCGGGGAGCAATCAGCCCCAGCATTTT
CDR3aa: CASSLGPGSNQPQHF
j_gene: TRBJ1-5
abundance: -
d_gene: -
v_gene: TRBV11-3

CDR3nt: TGTGCCAGCAGCCGGACCACAGGGGGCCCTCGGAACGAGCAGTACTTC
CDR3aa: CASSRTTGGPRNEQYF
j_gene: TRBJ2-7
abundance: -
d_gene: TRBD1
v_gene: TRBV7-6

CDR3nt: TGTGCCAGCAGACTGACCGGGACTAGCGGGAAAAATGAGCAGTTCTTC
CDR3aa: CASRLTGTSGKNEQFF
j_gene: TRBJ2-1
abundance: -
d_gene: TRBD2
v_gene: TRBV7-8

CDR3nt: TGTGCCAGCAGCTTAGGGGCGGGGTACGAGCAGTACTTC
CDR3aa: CASSLGAGYEQYF
j_gene: TRBJ2-7
abundance: -
d_gene: -
v_gene: TRBV7-9

CDR3nt: TGCGCCAGCAGCCGCACCCGGGACAGGGGGGACTATGGCTACACCTTC
CDR3aa: CASSRTRDRGDYGYTF
j_gene: TRBJ1-2
abundance: -
d_gene: TRBD1
v_gene: TRBV4-3

CDR3nt: TGTGCCAGCAGCTTGGCCTTGTTCGGAGAGACCCAGTACTTC
CDR3aa: CASSLALFGETQYF
j_gene: TRBJ2-5
abundance: -
d_gene: -
v_gene: TRBV5-4

CDR3nt: TGTGCCAGCAGTTCGTCGACAGGGACCTACGAGCAGTACTTC
CDR3aa: CASSSSTGTYEQYF
j_gene: TRBJ2-7
abundance: -
d_gene: TRBD1
v_gene: TRBV28

CDR3nt: TGTGCCAGTAGTATCCAAGGACAGGGCGGTCGGACTGAAGCTTTCTTT
CDR3aa: CASSIQGQGGRTEAFF
j_gene: TRBJ1-1
abundance: few
d_gene: TRBD1
v_gene: TRBV19

CDR3nt: TGTGCCAGTAGCGTGGTGCCAGGGCGCTTGAACACTGAAGCTTTCTTT
CDR3aa: CASSVVPGRLNTEAFF
j_gene: TRBJ1-1
abundance: -
d_gene: -
v_gene: TRBV19

CDR3nt: TGTGCCAGCAGCCTCCGGGACAGCTACGAGCAGTACTTC
CDR3aa: CASSLRDSYEQYF
j_gene: TRBJ2-7
abundance: -
d_gene: TRBD1
v_gene: TRBV4-2

CDR3nt: TGTGCCACCTCGGGGGACCCCTACAATGAGCAGTTCTTC
CDR3aa: CATSGDPYNEQFF
j_gene: TRBJ2-1
abundance: once
d_gene: -
v_gene: TRBV24-1

CDR3nt: TGTGCCAGCGACTCCTGGACAGGGCGGGAGACCCAGTACTTC
CDR3aa: CASDSWTGRETQYF
j_gene: TRBJ2-5
abundance: -
d_gene: TRBD1
v_gene: TRBV7-9

CDR3nt: TGTGCCAGCAGCTTGGCGAGCGACAGTATGTACGGCTACACCTTC
CDR3aa: CASSLASDSMYGYTF
j_gene: TRBJ1-2
abundance: -
d_gene: -
v_gene: TRBV5-4

CDR3nt: TGCGCCAGCAGCTTGGGGGGACAGGGGTACCCCGGGGAGCTGTTTTTT
CDR3aa: CASSLGGQGYPGELFF
j_gene: TRBJ2-2
abundance: -
d_gene: TRBD1
v_gene: TRBV5-1

CDR3nt: TGTGCCAGCAGTTTAATCGGTGGTCAGCCCCAGCATTTT
CDR3aa: CASSLIGGQPQHF
j_gene: TRBJ1-5
abundance: -
d_gene: -
v_gene: TRBV27

CDR3nt: TGTGCCAGCCGCGGACAGGGGCCCTCTGGCTACACCTTC
CDR3aa: CASRGQGPSGYTF
j_gene: TRBJ1-2
abundance: -
d_gene: TRBD1
v_gene: TRBV9

CDR3nt: TGTGCCAGCAGCTACACCTACGAGCAGTACTTC
CDR3aa: CASSYTYEQYF
j_gene: TRBJ2-7
abundance: -
d_gene: -
v_gene: TRBV7-2

CDR3nt: TGTGCCAGCAGCTCCCGACAGGGTTTTGGCGGCTACACCTTC
CDR3aa: CASSSRQGFGGYTF
j_gene: TRBJ1-2
abundance: -
d_gene: TRBD1
v_gene: TRBV28

CDR3nt: TGTGCCAGAATTTCCGGGGGGCACTCCTACGAGCAGTACTTC
CDR3aa: CARISGGHSYEQYF
j_gene: TRBJ2-7
abundance: -
d_gene: -
v_gene: TRBV27

CDR3nt: TGTGCCTGGAGGGCCAGGGGCTATGGCTACACCTTC
CDR3aa: CAWRARGYGYTF
j_gene: TRBJ1-2
abundance: once
d_gene: -
v_gene: TRBV30

CDR3nt: TGTGCCAGTAGTCCCCGGGGGTACACCTACGAGCAGTACTTC
CDR3aa: CASSPRGYTYEQYF
j_gene: TRBJ2-7
abundance: -
d_gene: -
v_gene: TRBV19

CDR3nt: TGTGCCAGCAGTGAATTCCAGGGGGCATTTGGCTACACCTTC
CDR3aa: CASSEFQGAFGYTF
j_gene: TRBJ1-2
abundance: few
d_gene: TRBD1
v_gene: TRBV2

CDR3nt: TGTGCCAGCAGACAGGAGAGCTCCTACGAGCAGTACTTC
CDR3aa: CASRQESSYEQYF
j_gene: TRBJ2-7
abundance: -
d_gene: -
v_gene: TRBV6-5

CDR3nt: TGTGCCAGCAGCTTATTTGTCGGACAGGGAGAGACCCAGTACTTC
CDR3aa: CASSLFVGQGETQYF
j_gene: TRBJ2-5
abundance: -
d_gene: TRBD1
v_gene: TRBV13

CDR3nt: TGTGCCAGCAGCCAACCGGACAGGGGGCATCGAAACTATGGCTACACCTTC
CDR3aa: CASSQPDRGHRNYGYTF
j_gene: TRBJ1-2
abundance: many
d_gene: TRBD1
v_gene: TRBV3-1/TRBV3-2

CDR3nt: TGTGCCAGCGAATCTCAACCGGGGTCATCCCAGGGAAACACCATATATTTT
CDR3aa: CASESQPGSSQGNTIYF
j_gene: TRBJ1-3
abundance: -
d_gene: -
v_gene: TRBV7-9

CDR3nt: TGTGCTAGTGGTTCCCCTCGGCTAGCGGGTTCTGAGACCCAGTACTTC
CDR3aa: CASGSPRLAGSETQYF
j_gene: TRBJ2-5
abundance: -
d_gene: TRBD2
v_gene: TRBV12-5

CDR3nt: TGTGCCAGCAGTATGGGGCGGGAGGGCCCCCACAATGAGCAGTTCTTC
CDR3aa: CASSMGREGPHNEQFF
j_gene: TRBJ2-1
abundance: -
d_gene: TRBD2
v_gene: TRBV19

CDR3nt: TGTGCTAGTGTCAGGACAGGGGTGTCTGTCTACACCTTC
CDR3aa: CASVRTGVSVYTF
j_gene: TRBJ1-2
abundance: -
d_gene: TRBD1
v_gene: TRBV12-5

CDR3nt: TGTGCCAGCAGTTTACGTCGGACAGGGGGTTATAGCAATCAGCCCCAGCATTTT
CDR3aa: CASSLRRTGGYSNQPQHF
j_gene: TRBJ1-5
abundance: -
d_gene: TRBD1
v_gene: TRBV27

CDR3nt: TGCGCCAGCAGCTTCCAGCGGGGGGGCTACAATGAGCAGTTCTTC
CDR3aa: CASSFQRGGYNEQFF
j_gene: TRBJ2-1
abundance: -
d_gene: TRBD2
v_gene: TRBV5-1

CDR3nt: TGTGCCAGCAGCTCCCCGGGACAGGGTTACGAGCAGTACTTC
CDR3aa: CASSSPGQGYEQYF
j_gene: TRBJ2-7
abundance: -
d_gene: TRBD1
v_gene: TRBV7-2

CDR3nt: TGCGCCAGCAGCCCTCGGGGGTCCGCGAACACCGGGGAGCTGTTTTTT
CDR3aa: CASSPRGSANTGELFF
j_gene: TRBJ2-2
abundance: -
d_gene: -
v_gene: TRBV4-1

CDR3nt: TGTGCCAGCAGGACCCGACAGGGGACTGAGCAGTTCTTC
CDR3aa: CASRTRQGTEQFF
j_gene: TRBJ2-1
abundance: -
d_gene: TRBD1
v_gene: TRBV12-3/TRBV12-4

CDR3nt: TGTGCCAGCAGCATAGGACAGGGGAACACTGAAGCTTTCTTT
CDR3aa: CASSIGQGNTEAFF
j_gene: TRBJ1-1
abundance: -
d_gene: TRBD1
v_gene: TRBV27

CDR3nt: TGTGCCAGCAGCTTAGGCCGTCGACTGAACTATGGCTACACCTTC
CDR3aa: CASSLGRRLNYGYTF
j_gene: TRBJ1-2
abundance: -
d_gene: -
v_gene: TRBV13

CDR3nt: TGTGCCAGCAGTTACCCAACAGGGGGCCGAACTGAAGCTTTCTTT
CDR3aa: CASSYPTGGRTEAFF
j_gene: TRBJ1-1
abundance: once
d_gene: TRBD1
v_gene: TRBV6-5

CDR3nt: TGTGCCAGCAGCTTGGGAGTGCGGGAGCAGTACTTC
CDR3aa: CASSLGVREQYF
j_gene: TRBJ2-7
abundance: -
d_gene: -
v_gene: TRBV5-6

CDR3nt: TGTGCCAGCAGCCAAGTAGCGGGAGGCCATAGCACAGATACGCAGTATTTT
CDR3aa: CASSQVAGGHSTDTQYF
j_gene: TRBJ2-3
abundance: -
d_gene: TRBD2
v_gene: TRBV4-2

CDR3nt: TGTGCCAGCAGCTTAGATACGGACAGGGGGTTGGTGAACACTGAAGCTTTCTTT
CDR3aa: CASSLDTDRGLVNTEAFF
j_gene: TRBJ1-1
abundance: -
d_gene: TRBD1
v_gene: TRBV11-2

CDR3nt: TGTGCCACCAGTGATGACAGGGGCTCCTACAATGAGCAGTTCTTC
CDR3aa: CATSDDRGSYNEQFF
j_gene: TRBJ2-1
abundance: -
d_gene: TRBD1
v_gene: TRBV24-1